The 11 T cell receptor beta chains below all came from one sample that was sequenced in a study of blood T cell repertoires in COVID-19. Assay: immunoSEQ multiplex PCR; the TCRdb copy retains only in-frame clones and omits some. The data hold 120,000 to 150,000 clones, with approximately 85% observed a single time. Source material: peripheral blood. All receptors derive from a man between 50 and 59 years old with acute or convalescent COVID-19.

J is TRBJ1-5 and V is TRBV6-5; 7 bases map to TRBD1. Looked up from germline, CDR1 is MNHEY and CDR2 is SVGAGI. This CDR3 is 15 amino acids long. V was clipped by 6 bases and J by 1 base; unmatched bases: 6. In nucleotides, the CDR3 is TGTGCCAGCAGCCAAAAACAGGGGAGCAATCAGCCCCAGCATTTT. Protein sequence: CASSQKQGSNQPQHF.

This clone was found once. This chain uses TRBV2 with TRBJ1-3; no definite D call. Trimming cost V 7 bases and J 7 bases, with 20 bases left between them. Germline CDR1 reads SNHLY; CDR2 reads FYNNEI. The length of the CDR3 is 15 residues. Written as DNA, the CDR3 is TGTGCCAGCACCGAACTTGAGGTTATTGGGAACACCATATATTTT. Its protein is CASTELEVIGNTIYF.

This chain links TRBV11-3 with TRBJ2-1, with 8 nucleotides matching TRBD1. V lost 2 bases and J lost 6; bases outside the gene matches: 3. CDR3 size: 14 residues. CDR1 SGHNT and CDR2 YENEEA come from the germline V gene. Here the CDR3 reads CASSLRTGGNEQFF. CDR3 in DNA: TGTGCCAGCAGCTTACGTACAGGGGGCAATGAGCAGTTCTTC.

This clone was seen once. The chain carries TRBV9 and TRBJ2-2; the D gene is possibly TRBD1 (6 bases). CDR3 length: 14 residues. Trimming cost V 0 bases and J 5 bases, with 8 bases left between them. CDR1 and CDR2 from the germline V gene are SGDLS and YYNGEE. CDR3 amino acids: CASSVVGQTGELFF. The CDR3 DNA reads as TGTGCCAGCAGCGTAGTAGGACAGACCGGGGAGCTGTTTTTT.

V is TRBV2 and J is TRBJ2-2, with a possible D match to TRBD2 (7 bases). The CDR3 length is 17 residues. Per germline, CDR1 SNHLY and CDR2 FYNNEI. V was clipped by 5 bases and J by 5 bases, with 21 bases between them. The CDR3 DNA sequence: TGTGCCAGCAGTCCCCAAGGGGGGGTGTGGAGAACCGGGGAGCTGTTTTTT. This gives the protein CASSPQGGVWRTGELFF.

In DNA, the CDR3 is TGCAGTGCTAGTGCGGACAGAGGGTACGAGCAGTACTTC. It encodes CSASADRGYEQYF. The chain is built from TRBV20-1 and TRBJ2-7, with a possible D match to TRBD1 (6 bases). This CDR3 has 13 residues. Trimming removed 3 bases from V and 4 bases from J, with 13 bases in between. Germline CDR1 is DFQATT and CDR2 is SNEGSKA (reference sequence).

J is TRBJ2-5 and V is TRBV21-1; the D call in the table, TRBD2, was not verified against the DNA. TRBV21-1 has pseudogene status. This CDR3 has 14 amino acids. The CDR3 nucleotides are TGTGCCAGCAGCAATTCCGGGAGTGGGGAGACCCAGTACTTC. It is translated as CASSNSGSGETQYF.

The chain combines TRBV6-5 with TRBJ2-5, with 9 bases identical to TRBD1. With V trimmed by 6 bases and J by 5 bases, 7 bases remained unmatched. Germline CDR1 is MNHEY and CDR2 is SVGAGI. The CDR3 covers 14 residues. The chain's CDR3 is CASSRDRVGETQYF. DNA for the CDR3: TGTGCCAGCAGCCGGGACAGGGTTGGGGAGACCCAGTACTTC.

The CDR3 region has the DNA TGTGCCAGCAGACGGCTCGGACTAGCTGAAGAGCAGTTCTTC. As protein: CASRRLGLAEEQFF. This chain connects TRBV3-1 (or the pseudogene TRBV3-2) to TRBJ2-1, with 8 bases lining up with TRBD2. The J segment lost 10 bases and the V segment lost 6 bases, leaving 11 bases of the junction unmatched. This CDR3 comprises 14 residues. CDR1 and CDR2 from the germline V gene are LGHDT and YNNKEL (reference sequence).

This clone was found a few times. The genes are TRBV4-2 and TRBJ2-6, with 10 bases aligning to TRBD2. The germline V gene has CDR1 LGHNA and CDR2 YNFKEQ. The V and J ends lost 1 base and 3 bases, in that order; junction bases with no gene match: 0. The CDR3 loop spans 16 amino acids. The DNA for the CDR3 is TGTGCCAGCAGCCAAGCTAGCGGGAGTGGGGCCAACGTCCTGACTTTC. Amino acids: CASSQASGSGANVLTF.

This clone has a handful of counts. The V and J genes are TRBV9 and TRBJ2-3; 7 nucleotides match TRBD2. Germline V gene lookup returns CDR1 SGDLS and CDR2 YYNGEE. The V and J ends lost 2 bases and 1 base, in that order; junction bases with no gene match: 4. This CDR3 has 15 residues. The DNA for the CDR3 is TGTGCCAGCAGCGTGGGGGGGGAAGGCACAGATACGCAGTATTTT. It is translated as CASSVGGEGTDTQYF.